This T cell receptor beta chain was documented in a study of T cell clonotyping in hematopoietic cell transplantation. Study summary: Recipient samples before transplant were obtained post-cytoreduction.

The sample's time point: recipient sample about 28 days before transplant, after cytoreduction. Samples: about 28 days before transplant, then days 30, 100 and 180 after. Trimming took 9 bases from V and 0 from J, leaving 15 bases between them. The CDR3 is 15 residues long. CDR1 and CDR2 (germline): LNHDA, SQIVND (reference sequence). TCRdb's table, derived via immunoSEQ multiplex PCR, lists solely in-frame clones and lacks some. The table has tens of thousands of clones, around 80% seen once. A note on this clone: As yet, its antigen is unknown.

The study's findings and limits: No sorting was done, leaving CD4 and CD8 contributions mixed.

The chain couples TRBV19 to TRBJ1-5; a possible D gene is TRBD1 (6 bases). Specimen: peripheral blood mononuclear cells, collected before stem cell transplant. The receptor was isolated from a woman aged 30 to 39 with chronic myeloid leukemia. Some clones in this sample may be carry-over from other donors' samples. The CDR3 DNA reads TGTGCCAGCCGAGATGGGGGCAGTAGCAATCAGCCCCAGCATTTT. Encoded protein: CASRDGGSSNQPQHF.